Sequencing of this T cell receptor (beta chain) was carried out in a study of T cells after yellow fever vaccination. TCRdb reprocessed the 5' RACE reads with MiXCR, giving one entry per CDR3 protein. The sample has 300,000 or so distinct CDR3 sequences; roughly 8.4% are singletons. The CDR3 runs 14 residues. Trimming left V 1 base short and J 3 bases short, with 10 bases between. The sequence was obtained from a man aged 18 to 29 who received the YFV17D yellow fever vaccine. The source was PBMCs, collected roughly 47 days after the first yellow fever vaccination. The rearrangement links TRBV12-3 or TRBV12-4 to TRBJ2-7; D possibly corresponds to TRBD2 (6 bases). This CDR3 is CASSLGGANYEQYF. CDR3 DNA: TGTGCCAGCAGTTTAGGCGGGGCCAACTACGAGCAGTACTTC.